Following are 31 T cell receptor beta chains from one sample sequenced in a study of vaccination and CD4 T cells after COVID-19. Treatment described: roughly 10-day PBMC culture with coronavirus spike peptide pools or control peptides (ViraFEST assay). No antigen is known for these receptors. Cultured CD4+ T cells had their DNA profiled by the Oncomine TCR Beta short-read assay. TCRdb re-called the PCR reads through MiXCR, storing one row per CDR3 protein. Seen here are 20,000 to 25,000 distinct CDR3 sequences, nearly 50% observed once, and the top ten hold 5.5%. The sample was CD4+ T cells from blood, cultured in vitro. The receptors derive from a human donor who had recovered from COVID-19.

The V call is TRBV5-1, the J call TRBJ2-1; D is undetermined. Trimming removed 0 bases from V and 0 bases from J, with 7 bases in between. Germline lookup yields CDR1 SGHRS and CDR2 YFSETQ. This CDR3 comprises 15 residues. This chain's CDR3 is CASSLVGSSYNEQFF. Written as DNA, the CDR3 is TGCGCCAGCAGCTTGGTGGGAAGCTCCTACAATGAGCAGTTCTTC.

This clonotype occurred once. The genes are TRBV5-8 and TRBJ2-1; D remains unclear. The CDR3 covers 16 residues. The V gene's germline CDR1 is SGHTS and CDR2 YDEGEE. V lost 4 bases and J 0 bases, leaving 14 bases between the germline ends. CDR3 bases: TGTGCCAGCAGCCAGAAGGCCCCGATCTCCTACAATGAGCAGTTCTTC. Amino acids: CASSQKAPISYNEQFF.

This clonotype was counted between two and nine times. The CDR3 loop is CASSLEGSGSQSNQPQHF. CDR3 in DNA: TGTGCCAGCAGCTTAGAAGGTTCGGGATCGCAAAGCAATCAGCCCCAGCATTTT. The rearrangement joins TRBV11-2 to TRBJ1-5; no reliable D call. The CDR3 loop spans 18 amino acids. Germline CDR1 is SGHAT and CDR2 is FQNNGV. Trimming left V 0 bases short and J 1 base short, with 16 bases between.

The V gene is TRBV7-2, the J gene TRBJ1-1; a possible D gene is TRBD1 (5 bases). CDR3 length equals 13 residues. Per the germline V gene, CDR1 is SGHTA and CDR2 is FQGNSA. The V and J ends lost 5 bases and 3 bases respectively, with 10 bases between them. The CDR3 DNA follows: TGTGCCAGCAGCACCCAGGGTGACACTGAAGCTTTCTTT. This codes for CASSTQGDTEAFF.

The chain carries TRBV24-1 and TRBJ2-1, with D unresolved. Trimming cost V 3 bases and J 7 bases, with 12 bases left between them. Germline V gene lookup returns CDR1 KGHDR and CDR2 SFDVKD. This CDR3 contains 14 residues. The CDR3 spells CATSDHTNVNEQFF. CDR3 in DNA: TGTGCCACCAGTGATCACACCAACGTAAATGAGCAGTTCTTC.

The chain links TRBV6-1 to TRBJ2-5, with D possibly TRBD1 on 5 matching bases. V was trimmed by 1 base and J by 5 bases, leaving 11 bases between them. Per the germline V gene, CDR1 is MNHNS and CDR2 is SASEGT. The CDR3 has 14 residues. The CDR3 bases are TGTGCCAGCAGTGAAGGCCCAGGGTGGGAGACCCAGTACTTC. This sequence encodes CASSEGPGWETQYF.

In this sample, this clonotype turned up a few times. V gene TRBV5-1 combines with J gene TRBJ2-7; 8 nucleotides align to TRBD1. Per the germline V gene, CDR1 is SGHRS and CDR2 is YFSETQ. The CDR3 runs to 15 residues. J gave up 2 bases and V 5 bases, and 9 bases lay outside the gene matches. The CDR3 nucleotides are TGCGCCAGCAGACGCATGAGACAGGGGCCCTACGAGCAGTACTTC. This codes for CASRRMRQGPYEQYF.

The chain couples TRBV3-1 to TRBJ1-5, with D unresolved. The V gene's germline CDR1 is LGHDT and CDR2 YNNKEL (reference sequence). V was cut by 0 bases and J by 5 bases, with 8 bases left in between. The CDR3 covers 14 residues. CDR3 bases: TGTGCCAGCAGCCAAGAAGGGAGTTATCAGCCCCAGCATTTT. Translating gives CASSQEGSYQPQHF.

This clonotype was observed a few times. This chain joins TRBV2 and TRBJ2-7; D is uncertain. In germline, CDR1 is SNHLY, CDR2 FYNNEI. Trimming took 2 bases from V and 3 from J, leaving 14 bases between them. This CDR3 has 15 residues. In DNA, the CDR3 is TGTGCCAGCAGTGAATTAGGAGCGTCTGGCTACGAGCAGTACTTC. Protein product: CASSELGASGYEQYF.

Only a few counts were recorded for this clonotype. V and J are TRBV6-1 and TRBJ1-2; D unresolved. Trimming left V 6 bases short and J 5 bases short, with 10 bases between. In germline, CDR1 is MNHNS, CDR2 SASEGT. The CDR3 contains 12 residues. The chain's CDR3 is CASSSTSYGYTF. Written as DNA, the CDR3 is TGTGCCAGCAGCTCGACGTCATATGGCTACACCTTC.

The rearrangement links TRBV14 to TRBJ1-1; possibly TRBD1 for D (5 bases). The CDR3 loop spans 12 amino acids. The germline V gene encodes CDR1 SGHDN and CDR2 FVKESK. V was clipped by 4 bases and J by 7 bases, with 10 bases between them. The chain's CDR3 is CASSRSGSEAFF. Here the CDR3 DNA reads TGTGCCAGCAGCCGATCAGGGAGTGAAGCTTTCTTT.

Here the CDR3 DNA reads TGTGCCAGCAGTGGAGACTTAGCGGGAGACTACGAGCAGTACTTC. Encoded protein: CASSGDLAGDYEQYF. The chain employs TRBV2 and TRBJ2-7; TRBD2 matches 9 bases. CDR1 is SNHLY and CDR2 is FYNNEI in the germline V gene. The CDR3 loop spans 15 amino acids. V lost 4 bases, J lost 3 bases, and 7 bases stayed unmatched. The whole variable domain, filled in from reference TRBV2 and TRBJ2-7, reads EPEVTQTPSHQVTQMGQEVILRCVPISNHLYFYWYRQILGQKVEFLVSFYNNEISEKSEIFDDQFSVERPDGSNFTLKIRSTKLEDSAMYFCASSGDLAGDYEQYFGPGTRLTVT.

The chain combines TRBV20-1 with TRBJ2-3; weak D call: TRBD2 (6 bases). Germline V CDR1 and CDR2: DFQATT, SNEGSKA (reference sequence). The CDR3 loop spans 15 amino acids. The V and J ends lost 3 bases and 8 bases respectively, with 21 bases between them. The CDR3 coding sequence is TGCAGTGCTAGGGCGGGGCCCGCTGGGGTTGTTACGCAGTATTTT. Translating gives CSARAGPAGVVTQYF.

The CDR3 coding sequence is TGTGCCAGTATTGGACAGAGCTATGGCTACACCTTC. It specifies CASIGQSYGYTF. J is TRBJ1-2 and V is TRBV2; perhaps TRBD1 as D (6 bases). Trimming removed 9 bases at V and 4 bases at J, with 12 bases between. This CDR3 spans 12 amino acids. Germline V gene data show CDR1 as SNHLY and CDR2 as FYNNEI.

V gene TRBV12-3 or TRBV12-4 combines with J gene TRBJ2-6, with a weak D call TRBD1 (6 bases). This CDR3 contains 15 residues. Trimming shortened V by 5 bases and J by 2 bases, and 10 bases separated the two germline ends. The CDR3 region is CASSGGQPGANVLTF. DNA for the CDR3: TGTGCCAGCAGTGGGGGCCAGCCTGGGGCCAACGTCCTGACTTTC.

J is TRBJ2-2 and V is TRBV29-1; 10 nucleotides agree with TRBD2. Germline lookup yields CDR1 SQVTM and CDR2 ANQGSEA. The junction had 9 bases not matched to a gene; V was cut back by 7 bases and J by 7 bases. The CDR3 sequence is 14 residues long. CDR3 sequence (DNA): TGCAGCGCCTCTAGCGGGAGTGGGAGCGGGGAGCTGTTTTTT. Its protein is CSASSGSGSGELFF.

The chain joins TRBV24-1 to TRBJ1-5; the D is unclear. Trimming removed 3 bases from V and 0 bases from J, with 11 bases in between. The CDR3 is 16 amino acids. Germline V lookup: CDR1 KGHDR, CDR2 SFDVKD. CDR3 in amino acids: CATSDGDTLSNQPQHF. The CDR3 nucleotides read TGTGCCACCAGTGATGGGGATACCCTTAGCAATCAGCCCCAGCATTTT.

The chain couples TRBV11-2 to TRBJ1-6; weak D call: TRBD1 (5 bases). Trimming removed 11 bases at V and 7 bases at J, with 12 bases between. Germline CDR1 and CDR2: SGHAT and FQNNGV. This CDR3 region has 12 residues. The CDR3 is CASGTVNSPLHF. The CDR3 DNA reads as TGTGCCTCGGGGACGGTCAATTCACCCCTCCACTTT.

CDR3 region: CASSLDVFRGANEQFF. The CDR3 coding sequence is TGCGCCAGCAGCTTGGATGTTTTCAGGGGCGCCAATGAGCAGTTCTTC. The gene calls are TRBV5-1 and TRBJ2-1; maybe TRBD1 (6 bases). The CDR3 spans 16 residues. The V gene lost 0 bases and the J gene lost 6 bases, with 16 bases spanning the gap. Germline V CDR1 and CDR2: SGHRS, YFSETQ.

In its sample, this clonotype was seen a few times. The chain has TRBV20-1 and TRBJ1-2; D is unresolved. Germline V CDR1 and CDR2: DFQATT, SNEGSKA (reference sequence). V lost 4 bases and J 3 bases, leaving 12 bases between the germline ends. The CDR3 runs 13 residues. CDR3 DNA sequence: TGCAGTGCTATACCCCCACCTTACTATGGCTACACCTTC. Encoded protein: CSAIPPPYYGYTF.

The CDR3 nucleotides read TGTGCCAGCAACCCCGCAAGGGGAAACTATGGCTACACCTTC. It yields the protein CASNPARGNYGYTF. The rearrangement links TRBV9 to TRBJ1-2; possible D gene TRBD1, 5 bases. Germline values: CDR1 SGDLS, CDR2 YYNGEE. The CDR3 is 14 amino acids. Trimming removed 6 bases from V and 2 bases from J, with 14 bases in between.

This chain uses TRBV11-3 with TRBJ2-5; perhaps TRBD1 as D (5 bases). The V end lost 2 bases, the J end lost 5 bases, and 9 bases lay between the germline ends. Germline V gene data show CDR1 as SGHNT and CDR2 as YENEEA. CDR3 length: 13 amino acids. CDR3 sequence (DNA): TGTGCCAGCAGCTTACAGGGCCGGGAGACCCAGTACTTC. This translates into CASSLQGRETQYF.

This clonotype was counted a few times. This chain links TRBV6-2 or TRBV6-3 with TRBJ2-5; D tentatively reads TRBD1 or TRBD2 (5 bases each). Looked up from germline, CDR1 is MNHEY and CDR2 is SVGEGT. This CDR3 comprises 17 residues. Trimming removed 6 bases at V and 3 bases at J, with 23 bases between. CDR3 residues: CASRSLSGYRGKETQYF. Written as DNA, the CDR3 is TGTGCCAGCAGGTCACTTTCAGGGTACCGGGGAAAAGAGACCCAGTACTTC.

The chain recombines TRBV24-1 with TRBJ2-7; D tentatively fits TRBD1 or TRBD2 (6 bases each). CDR1 KGHDR and CDR2 SFDVKD come from the germline V gene. This CDR3 contains 14 residues. The V end was cut by 4 bases, the J end by 2 bases, with 11 bases between. CDR3 region: CATSETGRPYEQYF. The CDR3 DNA reads as TGTGCCACCAGTGAAACAGGGAGGCCCTACGAGCAGTACTTC.

This clonotype showed up just a few times. This chain connects TRBV21-1 to TRBJ1-2; the DNA was not used to check the table's D call, TRBD1. TRBV21-1 is marked as a pseudogene. The CDR3 runs to 13 residues. The CDR3 protein is CASKEGYNYGYTF. CDR3 nucleotide sequence: TGTGCCAGCAAAGAGGGGTATAACTATGGCTACACCTTC.

This clonotype has just a few counts. CDR3 coding DNA: TGTGCCTGGAGCGGGGCAGGGGGGCTTGAAGCTTTCTTT. Its translation is CAWSGAGGLEAFF. This sequence joins TRBV30 and TRBJ1-1, with 7 bases matching TRBD1. Germline assignment: CDR1 GTSNPN and CDR2 SVGIG (reference sequence). V was pared by 3 bases and J by 7 bases, with 8 bases of the junction left unmatched. This CDR3 spans 13 amino acids.

The chain combines TRBV5-1 with TRBJ2-1; D might be TRBD1 (6 bases). V was pared by 3 bases and J by 6 bases, with 10 bases between. The CDR3 is 13 residues long. From germline, CDR1 is SGHRS and CDR2 YFSETQ. As DNA, the CDR3 is TGCGCCAGCAGCTACACGACAGGCAATGAGCAGTTCTTC. Translating gives CASSYTTGNEQFF.

This clonotype is a singleton in its sample. The V and J genes are TRBV6-1 and TRBJ2-1, with 9 bases identical to TRBD2. The CDR3 has 13 amino acids. The germline gives CDR1 MNHNS, CDR2 SASEGT. CDR3 DNA sequence: TGTGCGGGCTTAGCGGGAGAGCTAAATGAGCAGTTCTTC. Amino acid sequence: CAGLAGELNEQFF.

V gene TRBV2 combines with J gene TRBJ1-2; D perhaps matches TRBD1 (5 bases). V was trimmed by 8 bases and J by 1 base, leaving 11 bases between them. Germline V gene sequence: CDR1 SNHLY, CDR2 FYNNEI. The CDR3 totals 13 residues. CDR3 loop: CASPRGGNYGYTF. As DNA, the CDR3 is TGTGCCAGCCCCCGGGGGGGTAACTATGGCTACACCTTC.

V gene TRBV30 combines with J gene TRBJ1-6, with D tentatively TRBD1 (6 bases). The CDR3 runs 13 residues. Trimming cost V 5 bases and J 9 bases, with 14 bases left between them. Germline V gene data show CDR1 as GTSNPN and CDR2 as SVGIG (reference sequence). The CDR3 sequence: CAWGRDTASPLHF. The CDR3 coding sequence is TGTGCCTGGGGTCGGGACACGGCTTCACCCCTCCACTTT.

As DNA, the CDR3 is TGCGCCAGCAGCTTAGGATTCGGGACAGGGACTGGGGCCAACGTCCTGACTTTC. Protein: CASSLGFGTGTGANVLTF. The rearrangement joins TRBV5-1 to TRBJ2-6; 9 nucleotides match TRBD1. Germline V gene sequence: CDR1 SGHRS, CDR2 YFSETQ. This CDR3 has 18 residues. J was trimmed by 2 bases and V by 2 bases; bases with no gene match: 8.